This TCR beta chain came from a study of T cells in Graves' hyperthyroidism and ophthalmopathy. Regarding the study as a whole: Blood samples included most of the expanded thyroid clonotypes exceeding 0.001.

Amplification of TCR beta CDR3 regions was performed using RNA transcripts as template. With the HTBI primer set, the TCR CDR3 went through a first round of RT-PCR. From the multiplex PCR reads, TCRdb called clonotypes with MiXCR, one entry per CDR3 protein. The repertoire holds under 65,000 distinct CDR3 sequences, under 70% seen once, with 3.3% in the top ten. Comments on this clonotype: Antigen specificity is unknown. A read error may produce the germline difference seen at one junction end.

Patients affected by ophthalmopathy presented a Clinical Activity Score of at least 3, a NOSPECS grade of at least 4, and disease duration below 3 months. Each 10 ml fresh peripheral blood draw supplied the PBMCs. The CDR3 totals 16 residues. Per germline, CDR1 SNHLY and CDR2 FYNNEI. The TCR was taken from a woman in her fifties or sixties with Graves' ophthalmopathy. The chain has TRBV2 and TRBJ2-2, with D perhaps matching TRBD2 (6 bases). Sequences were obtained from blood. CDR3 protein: CASSEPIRGRGRGAVF. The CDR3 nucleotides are TGTGCCAGCAGCGAGCCCATTCGGGGGAGAGGGCGGGGAGCTGTTTTT.